Shown below are 25 T cell receptor beta chains from a single sample sequenced in a study of cytomegalovirus exposure and HLA in healthy donors. 13 Jbeta primers and 60 Vbeta primers were used for the PCR. Sequenced by immunoSEQ multiplex PCR; TCRdb stores in-frame clones only, minus some. Of some 180,000 clones in the sample, about 83% were seen once. Material: PBMCs. Every receptor here comes from a man aged 35 to 55 in good health and CMV-seropositive.

The rearrangement joins TRBV12-5 to TRBJ2-3, with TRBD1 identical over 8 bases. Unmatched junction bases numbered 12, after V lost 6 bases and J lost 1 base. The length of the CDR3 is 17 residues. Germline V gene sequence: CDR1 LGHNT, CDR2 FRNRAP. The CDR3 DNA is TGTGCTAGTGGCCCGTTCGGACAGGGAGGTGGCACAGATACGCAGTATTTT. This sequence encodes CASGPFGQGGGTDTQYF. Using reference TRBV12-5 and TRBJ2-3 for the parts outside the CDR3, the full variable domain is DARVTQTPRHKVTEMGQEVTMRCQPILGHNTVFWYRQTMMQGLELLAYFRNRAPLDDSGMPKDRFSAEMPDATLATLKIQPSEPRDSAVYFCASGPFGQGGGTDTQYFGPGTRLTVL.

V and J are TRBV5-4 and TRBJ2-7; 8 nucleotides agree with TRBD2. J gave up 2 bases and V 0 bases, and 4 bases lay outside the gene matches. CDR1 is SGHNT and CDR2 is YYREEE in the germline V gene (reference sequence). CDR3 length: 15 residues. CDR3 DNA: TGTGCCAGCAGCTTGGCGGCGGGAGGCCCCTACGAGCAGTACTTC. It codes for CASSLAAGGPYEQYF.

The chain links TRBV2 to TRBJ1-4; D remains ambiguous. V lost 5 bases and J 0 bases, leaving 10 bases between the germline ends. This CDR3 is 15 amino acids long. The germline gives CDR1 SNHLY, CDR2 FYNNEI. The CDR3 spells CASSRSDATNEKLFF. Written as DNA, the CDR3 is TGTGCCAGCAGTCGTTCAGATGCAACTAATGAAAAACTGTTTTTT.

The chain carries TRBV6-5 and TRBJ1-4, with D possibly matching TRBD1 (6 bases). CDR1 and CDR2 from the germline V gene are MNHEY and SVGAGI. The CDR3 runs 12 residues. Trimming cost V 7 bases and J 4 bases, with 7 bases left between them. CDR3 bases: TGTGCCAGCAAAGGGGGTAATGAAAAACTGTTTTTT. Its protein product is CASKGGNEKLFF.

The chain is built from TRBV6-1 and TRBJ1-1; 8 bases fit TRBD1. CDR1 is MNHNS, CDR2 SASEGT, per germline. Trimming took 3 bases from V and 7 from J; bases not matched to a gene: 4. The CDR3 has 13 amino acids. In nucleotides, the CDR3 is TGTGCCAGCAGTGAGCGGACAGGGCTTGAAGCTTTCTTT. Protein product: CASSERTGLEAFF.

The V gene is TRBV2, the J gene TRBJ2-5, with 7 bases that match TRBD2. V lost 3 bases to trimming and J lost 2 bases; unmatched junction nucleotides: 6. This CDR3 comprises 15 residues. Germline CDR1 is SNHLY and CDR2 is FYNNEI. CDR3 in DNA: TGTGCCAGCAGTGAGCCGGCGGGAGAGCAAGAGACCCAGTACTTC. It is translated as CASSEPAGEQETQYF.

The chain employs TRBV19 and TRBJ1-3, with a weak D call TRBD1 (6 bases). V lost 9 bases, J lost 4 bases, and 19 bases lay in between. The CDR3 totals 15 residues. Germline V gene data show CDR1 as LNHDA and CDR2 as SQIVND (reference sequence). CDR3 loop: CASHMGATSGNTIYF. The DNA for the CDR3 is TGTGCCAGCCACATGGGGGCCACCTCAGGAAACACCATATATTTT.

This chain connects TRBV12-5 to TRBJ2-1; the match to TRBD2 covers 10 bases. CDR1 is LGHNT, CDR2 FRNRAP, per germline. The CDR3 sequence is 14 residues long. The J segment lost 7 bases and the V segment lost 2 bases, leaving 2 bases of the junction unmatched. The CDR3 protein is CASGLQAGGNEQFF. CDR3 sequence (DNA): TGTGCTAGTGGTTTGCAAGCGGGAGGGAATGAGCAGTTCTTC.

DNA for the CDR3: TGTGCCACCAGCAGAGATCGAGGACTAGTCGAAGAGACCCAGTACTTC. It codes for CATSRDRGLVEETQYF. The rearrangement uses TRBV15 and TRBJ2-5; 7 bases map to TRBD2. Germline V gene lookup returns CDR1 LNHNV and CDR2 YYDKDF (reference sequence). CDR3 length: 16 amino acids. The V segment lost 0 bases and the J segment 3 bases; nucleotides outside the gene matches: 7.

The gene calls are TRBV5-4 and TRBJ2-1, with 7 nucleotides matching TRBD2. CDR1 is SGHNT, CDR2 YYREEE, per germline (reference sequence). This CDR3 spans 13 amino acids. J was trimmed by 8 bases and V by 5 bases; bases with no gene match: 7. CDR3 in amino acids: CASRRRESDEQFF. The CDR3 nucleotides are TGTGCCAGCAGGAGGCGGGAGTCAGATGAGCAGTTCTTC.

This clone was counted a few times. The chain uses TRBV13 and TRBJ1-2; tentative D call: TRBD1 (6 bases). Germline V lookup: CDR1 PRHDT, CDR2 FYEKMQ (reference sequence). The ends were cut back, 5 bases at V and 9 bases at J, with 13 bases in the middle. CDR3 size: 12 residues. The CDR3 spells CASSLRQARYTF. The CDR3 bases are TGTGCCAGCAGCCTTCGACAGGCGCGCTACACCTTC.

The V gene is TRBV6-5, the J gene TRBJ1-4; D remains unclear. Looked up from germline, CDR1 is MNHEY and CDR2 is SVGAGI. V gave up 0 bases and J gave up 6 bases, with 11 bases separating them. The CDR3 is made up of 15 amino acids. In nucleotides, the CDR3 is TGTGCCAGCAGTTACTCCGGGGTAGGCGATGAAAAACTGTTTTTT. As protein: CASSYSGVGDEKLFF.

The chain has TRBV7-5 and TRBJ2-6; TRBD1 is taken as the D call from the table, unchecked against the DNA. TRBV7-5 is listed as a pseudogene. The CDR3 runs 17 residues. The CDR3 DNA follows: TGTGTCAGAAGCTTTCCCAGGGGTAGCTCTGGGGCCAACGTCCTGACTTTC. Protein sequence: CVRSFPRGSSGANVLTF.

CDR3 sequence: CASSGGKGNQPQHF. CDR3 in DNA: TGTGCCAGCAGTGGAGGGAAGGGCAATCAGCCCCAGCATTTT. This chain links TRBV2 with TRBJ1-5; D not resolved. Trimming cost V 4 bases and J 2 bases, with 9 bases left between them. This CDR3 has 14 amino acids. Germline V gene lookup returns CDR1 SNHLY and CDR2 FYNNEI.

This clone was detected only a few times. The gene calls are TRBV6-6 and TRBJ2-4; perhaps TRBD2 as D (5 bases). V gave up 2 bases and J gave up 6 bases, with 14 bases separating them. The germline V gene encodes CDR1 MNHNY and CDR2 SVGAGI (reference sequence). CDR3 length equals 15 residues. The CDR3 DNA follows: TGTGCCAGCAGTTACCGGGATACCCCCACAAACATTCAGTACTTC. This gives the protein CASSYRDTPTNIQYF.

This chain links TRBV29-1 with TRBJ1-1; 7 bases are a match to TRBD1. V trimming: 8 bases; J trimming: 1 base; junction bases outside the gene matches: 7. The germline V gene encodes CDR1 SQVTM and CDR2 ANQGSEA. The length of the CDR3 is 13 residues. DNA for the CDR3: TGCAGCTTCCAAGGGGGCTCGAACACTGAAGCTTTCTTT. Its translation is CSFQGGSNTEAFF.

This chain links TRBV2 with TRBJ1-5, with 8 bases matching TRBD1. V was clipped by 2 bases and J by 7 bases; unmatched bases: 7. The CDR3 runs to 15 residues. Germline V gene lookup returns CDR1 SNHLY and CDR2 FYNNEI. The CDR3 is CASSERTGLDQPQHF. For the CDR3, the DNA is TGTGCCAGCAGTGAAAGGACAGGGCTTGACCAGCCCCAGCATTTT.

This clone appeared a single time. The chain carries TRBV13 and TRBJ2-2, with TRBD2 as a possible D gene (6 bases). The CDR3 is made up of 12 amino acids. Trimming shortened V by 3 bases and J by 11 bases, and 10 bases separated the two germline ends. CDR1 is PRHDT, CDR2 FYEKMQ, per germline (reference sequence). CDR3 coding DNA: TGTGCCAGCAGCTTTACTAGCACTGAGCTGTTTTTT. This gives the protein CASSFTSTELFF.

Here the CDR3 DNA reads TGTGCCAGCAGTTCCCCGGGACAGGGGAACTATGGCTACACCTTC. This encodes CASSSPGQGNYGYTF. The chain has TRBV27 and TRBJ1-2; 10 bases are shared with TRBD1. This CDR3 region has 15 residues. V lost 4 bases to trimming and J lost 2 bases; unmatched junction nucleotides: 4. Germline CDR1 reads MNHEY; CDR2 reads SMNVEV (reference sequence).

In this sample, this clone turned up once. V gene TRBV27 combines with J gene TRBJ1-4, with 7 nucleotides matching TRBD1. The trim removed 6 bases at V and 8 bases at J, leaving 9 bases unmatched. The length of the CDR3 is 14 residues. Germline lookup yields CDR1 MNHEY and CDR2 SMNVEV (reference sequence). DNA of the CDR3: TGTGCCAGCAGAACCGGGACAGCAGTGGAAAAACTGTTTTTT. It is translated as CASRTGTAVEKLFF.

The V gene is TRBV10-3, the J gene TRBJ1-2; 10 positions match TRBD1. J gave up 6 bases and V 2 bases, and 3 bases lay outside the gene matches. The CDR3 length is 14 residues. Germline values: CDR1 ENHRY, CDR2 SYGVKD. Written as DNA, the CDR3 is TGTGCCATCAGTGAGGTGGGACAGGGGAATGGCTACACCTTC. It encodes CAISEVGQGNGYTF.

This chain joins TRBV19 and TRBJ2-3; 9 positions match TRBD1. The CDR3 length is 19 residues. Germline lookup yields CDR1 LNHDA and CDR2 SQIVND (reference sequence). After removal of 0 bases from V and 5 bases from J, the junction contained 15 bases not matched to a gene. In nucleotides, the CDR3 is TGTGCCAGTAGTATAGACTCCCTTACTTACAGGGGGCTCGGAGATACGCAGTATTTT. Protein product: CASSIDSLTYRGLGDTQYF.

This clone was counted between two and nine times. The genes are TRBV13 and TRBJ2-1; weak D call: TRBD2 (5 bases). Germline lookup yields CDR1 PRHDT and CDR2 FYEKMQ (reference sequence). V was pared by 5 bases and J by 9 bases, with 20 bases between. This CDR3 comprises 15 residues. CDR3 protein: CASSHPPTSSGEQFF. The CDR3 nucleotides are TGTGCCAGCAGCCACCCCCCCACTAGTTCGGGTGAGCAGTTCTTC.

The chain is built from TRBV5-1 and TRBJ1-3; D is unclear. Germline V gene sequence: CDR1 SGHRS, CDR2 YFSETQ. V lost 0 bases and J lost 8, with 12 bases in between. The CDR3 consists of 14 residues. CDR3 protein: CASSLATGRDTIYF. CDR3 nucleotide sequence: TGCGCCAGCAGCTTGGCTACCGGTCGGGACACCATATATTTT.

The chain employs TRBV6-1 and TRBJ1-4; TRBD1 matches 7 bases. CDR1 is MNHNS, CDR2 SASEGT, per germline. The CDR3 spans 14 residues. V shed 1 base, J shed 7 bases, and the junction held 3 bases outside the gene matches. DNA of the CDR3: TGTGCCAGCAGTGAAGGACAGGGTGGTGAAAAACTGTTTTTT. It codes for CASSEGQGGEKLFF.